This T cell receptor beta chain was retrieved from a study of T cells in Graves' hyperthyroidism and ophthalmopathy. Study-level findings and limits: By a 13 V-J model, ophthalmopathy was set apart from stable hyperthyroidism. Blood samples included most of the expanded thyroid clonotypes exceeding 0.001.

Uncontrolled infection, other autoimmune disease, pregnancy and lactation each barred patients from inclusion. The PBMCs had their origin in approximately 10 ml of fresh peripheral blood. Germline CDR1 and CDR2: SNHLY and FYNNEI. This CDR3 comprises 16 residues. The J segment lost 3 bases and the V segment lost 6 bases, leaving 6 bases of the junction unmatched. There were TCR beta CDR3 regions amplified from RNA transcripts. A first-round RT-PCR of the TCR CDR3 used the HTBI primer set. Via MiXCR, TCRdb re-called the multiplex PCR reads, giving one row per CDR3 protein. The table shows about 410,000 distinct CDR3 sequences, with approximately 14% occurring only once. In its sample, this clonotype was seen many times. Its antigen remains unknown.

The material sequenced was blood. V is TRBV2 and J is TRBJ2-6, with TRBD1 identical over 9 bases. This receptor was taken from a man aged 18 to 30 with Graves' ophthalmopathy. For the CDR3, the DNA is TGTGCCAGCAGCGCACAGGGGGCGTATGGGGCCAACGTCCTGACTTTC. Its translation is CASSAQGAYGANVLTF.